This T cell receptor beta chain comes out of a study of T cells in Graves' hyperthyroidism and ophthalmopathy. About this clonotype itself: Antigen unknown.

Uncontrolled infection, other autoimmune disease, pregnancy and lactation each barred patients from inclusion. Thyroid ultrasound and orbital computed tomography, with clinical symptoms and serum thyroxine and TRAb, informed diagnoses. Amplification yielded TCR beta CDR3 regions, with RNA transcripts as the source. When the TCR CDR3 underwent first-round RT-PCR, the HTBI primer set was used. MiXCR, run by TCRdb on the multiplex PCR reads, gives a single entry per CDR3 protein. Of 450,000 to 700,000 distinct CDR3 sequences listed, 35% to 55% are singletons. CDR3 size: 14 residues. Germline V gene sequence: CDR1 DFQATT, CDR2 SNEGSKA (reference sequence). Between the trimmed V and J ends, which lost 0 bases and 10 bases, there was a span of 18 bases. The study's findings and limits: Most clonotypes expanded in the thyroid (above 0.001) were also present in blood.

The chain couples TRBV20-1 to TRBJ1-1; D ambiguous. This receptor was obtained from an adult woman with Graves' disease, either hyperthyroidism or ophthalmopathy (not recorded which). Source material: peripheral blood or thyroid tissue (not recorded which). The DNA for the CDR3 is TGCAGTGCTAGAGATATGAAGGGCAGGCTGGGAGCTTTCTTT. Its translation is CSARDMKGRLGAFF.